A single sample is the source of the 11 T cell receptor beta chains below, sequenced in a study of molecular identifiers for immune sequencing clone quantification. One entry per CDR3 protein, called by TCRdb with MiXCR from the PCR reads. The sample consists of 550,000 to 750,000 distinct CDR3 sequences, just under 20% of them appearing once. Sample: naive CD8+ T cells from blood, with Jurkat cell RNA spiked in. Subset of the sample: FACS-sorted CD8+CD4-CCR7+CD45RA+ naive T cells. The receptors stem from a human donor in good health. Some libraries in this study had Jurkat cell RNA spiked in.

This clonotype was recorded a few times. The CDR3 loop reads CASSLGVGGVANEKLFF. CDR3 bases: TGTGCCAGCAGTTTAGGGGTCGGGGGGGTGGCTAATGAAAAACTGTTTTTT. The V and J genes are TRBV27 and TRBJ1-4; the D gene is possibly TRBD1 (5 bases). The germline V and J ends were trimmed by 2 bases and 3 bases, with 16 bases remaining between them. Germline V lookup: CDR1 MNHEY, CDR2 SMNVEV (reference sequence). There are 17 residues in the CDR3.

This clonotype was seen at least ten times. The chain employs TRBV9 and TRBJ2-5; 9 positions agree with TRBD2. Trimming took 5 bases from V and 0 from J; bases not matched to a gene: 11. In germline, CDR1 is SGDLS, CDR2 YYNGEE. CDR3 length: 17 residues. CDR3 amino acids: CASRGIEREAHQETQYF. As DNA, the CDR3 is TGTGCCAGCAGGGGGATCGAGCGGGAGGCCCACCAAGAGACCCAGTACTTC.

About this clonotype: As the CDR3 is not closed by the conserved phenylalanine or tryptophan, this likely results from a read error. This rearrangement joins TRBV4-3 to TRBJ1-1, with unresolved D. Trimming shortened V by 0 bases and J by 0 bases, and 5 bases separated the two germline ends. The CDR3 runs 14 residues. Germline loops: CDR1 LGHNA, CDR2 YSLEER. CDR3 sequence: CASSQDGMNTEAFV. Here the CDR3 DNA reads TGCGCCAGCAGCCAAGACGGCATGAACACTGAAGCTTTCGTT.

At least ten counts were recorded for this clonotype. The chain has TRBV6-2 or TRBV6-3 and TRBJ2-3; TRBD1 is a possible D gene (5 bases). The CDR3 contains 16 residues. V was cut by 6 bases and J by 0 bases, with 16 bases left in between. In germline, CDR1 is MNHEY, CDR2 SVGEGT. CDR3: CASRQKGLRSTDTQYF. For the CDR3, the DNA is TGTGCCAGCAGACAAAAGGGGCTTCGAAGCACAGATACGCAGTATTTT.

For the CDR3, the DNA is TGTGCCAGTAGCCCGCATACAACTAATGAAAAACTGTTTTTT. It encodes CASSPHTTNEKLFF. V usage is TRBV19 and J usage is TRBJ1-4; no definite D call. The V and J ends lost 6 bases and 0 bases respectively, with 8 bases between them. Germline CDR1 reads LNHDA; CDR2 reads SQIVND (reference sequence). There are 14 residues in the CDR3.

This clonotype was picked up many times. The gene calls are TRBV20-1 and TRBJ2-7; D might be TRBD1 (6 bases). Germline V lookup: CDR1 DFQATT, CDR2 SNEGSKA (reference sequence). This CDR3 spans 13 amino acids. The germline V and J ends were trimmed by 4 bases and 1 base, with 11 bases remaining between them. The CDR3 DNA reads TGCAGTGCTACCAGGGGAAATTCCTACGAGCAGTACTTC. This gives the protein CSATRGNSYEQYF.

This clonotype occurred many times. The V call is TRBV12-3 or TRBV12-4, the J call TRBJ1-5; a possible D gene is TRBD1 (5 bases). The V end was cut by 1 base, the J end by 2 bases, with 9 bases between. The CDR3 runs 15 residues. The DNA of the CDR3 is TGTGCCAGCAGTTTAGAGGGGTTGGGCAATCAGCCCCAGCATTTT. The encoded protein is CASSLEGLGNQPQHF.

At least ten counts were recorded for this clonotype. This chain joins TRBV12-3 or TRBV12-4 and TRBJ1-5; D not certain. V lost 7 bases, J lost 2 bases, and 9 bases lay in between. The CDR3 sequence is 13 residues long. Here the CDR3 reads CASTWEGNQPQHF. The CDR3 region has the DNA TGTGCCAGCACCTGGGAAGGCAATCAGCCCCAGCATTTT.

V gene TRBV5-5 combines with J gene TRBJ2-1; TRBD1 is a possible D gene (5 bases). This CDR3 spans 13 amino acids. The germline V gene encodes CDR1 SGHKS and CDR2 YYEKEE (reference sequence). Trimming removed 6 bases from V and 3 bases from J, with 10 bases in between. DNA for the CDR3: TGTGCCAGCACCAAGGACAACTACAATGAGCAGTTCTTC. This translates into CASTKDNYNEQFF. The complete variable domain, with remaining parts taken from reference TRBV5-5 and TRBJ2-1, reads DAGVTQSPTHLIKTRGQQVTLRCSPISGHKSVSWYQQVLGQGPQFIFQYYEKEERGRGNFPDRFSARQFPNYSSELNVNALLLGDSALYLCASTKDNYNEQFFGPGTRLTVL.

This clonotype was counted ten times or more. V usage is TRBV7-2 and J usage is TRBJ2-5; TRBD2 aligns across 9 bases. This CDR3 is 15 amino acids long. J gave up 5 bases and V 1 base, and 5 bases lay outside the gene matches. The V gene's germline CDR1 is SGHTA and CDR2 FQGNSA. The CDR3 coding sequence is TGTGCCAGCAGCTTAGAGCTAGCGGGACGGGAGACCCAGTACTTC. It translates to CASSLELAGRETQYF.

The chain employs TRBV6-1 and TRBJ2-1, with TRBD2 matching 9 bases. CDR1 is MNHNS and CDR2 is SASEGT in the germline V gene. J gave up 12 bases and V 8 bases, and 20 bases lay outside the gene matches. This CDR3 has 16 amino acids. CDR3 sequence reads: CASGLSISGLAYGQFF. Written as DNA, the CDR3 is TGTGCCAGCGGGCTGTCCATCTCGGGACTAGCCTATGGGCAGTTCTTC.